Shown below are 5 T cell receptor beta chains from a single sample sequenced in a study of technical replicates of blood from a handful of donors. The method was immunoSEQ multiplex PCR; TCRdb's version includes in-frame clones alone and lacks a portion of them. Found here are tens of thousands of clones, about 90% of them singletons; the top ten hold 0.42%. Sequenced: T cells isolated from PBMCs. These receptors were obtained from a human donor in good health.

This chain connects TRBV27 to TRBJ1-5; D is undetermined. V was cut by 10 bases and J by 3 bases, with 13 bases left in between. CDR3 size: 13 residues. Germline lookup yields CDR1 MNHEY and CDR2 SMNVEV (reference sequence). CDR3 nucleotide sequence: TGTGCCATAAGGCGGGCGGACAATCAGCCCCAGCATTTT. Translating gives CAIRRADNQPQHF.

The sample holds one count of this clone. The chain links TRBV30 to TRBJ2-5, with TRBD1 matching 7 bases. V shed 1 base and J 3 bases; nucleotides not matched to a gene: 2. Looked up from germline, CDR1 is GTSNPN and CDR2 is SVGIG (reference sequence). The CDR3 contains 13 residues. The CDR3 sequence is CAWSDTGEETQYF. CDR3 nucleotides: TGTGCCTGGAGTGATACAGGGGAAGAGACCCAGTACTTC.

The chain employs TRBV6-6 and TRBJ1-4; D remains ambiguous. CDR1 is MNHNY, CDR2 SVGAGI, per germline (reference sequence). Trimming took 7 bases from V and 4 from J, leaving 7 bases between them. The length of the CDR3 is 12 residues. The CDR3 protein is CASKGSNEKLFF. CDR3 bases: TGTGCCAGCAAAGGGAGTAATGAAAAACTGTTTTTT.

V and J are TRBV2 and TRBJ1-2, with a possible D match to TRBD1 (5 bases). Per germline, CDR1 SNHLY and CDR2 FYNNEI. This CDR3 is built from 14 residues. The V and J ends lost 3 bases and 7 bases respectively, with 15 bases between them. Here the CDR3 reads CASSEKGYGIGYTF. As DNA, the CDR3 is TGTGCCAGCAGTGAGAAGGGGTACGGTATTGGCTACACCTTC.

The chain uses TRBV4-3 and TRBJ1-1; D not certain. The germline V and J ends were trimmed by 0 bases and 1 base, with 12 bases remaining between them. CDR3 size: 16 residues. The V gene's germline CDR1 is LGHNA and CDR2 YSLEER. The CDR3, as DNA: TGCGCCAGCAGCCAAGACGGTCCCGAGGCGAACACTGAAGCTTTCTTT. Translating it yields CASSQDGPEANTEAFF.